The T cell receptor beta chain described here comes from a study of T cell responses to AZD1222 COVID-19 vaccine. Whole-study context: Pooled in the analysis were second doses at about 4 or about 12 weeks.

Measured with immunoSEQ multiplex PCR; TCRdb has only the in-frame clones, and not every one. The sample holds approximately 120,000 clones, around 90% seen once. There are 13 residues in the CDR3. The V and J ends lost 5 bases and 3 bases, in that order; junction bases with no gene match: 3. Germline-derived CDR1 and CDR2 are MNHEY and SMNVEV (reference sequence). Study conclusions and caveats: Donors were chiefly white British, with a greater number of females, and clonal diversity was perhaps underestimated.

With regard to this clone: What it recognizes is unknown.

V gene TRBV27 combines with J gene TRBJ2-7; TRBD1 agrees at 8 bases. The material sequenced was peripheral blood, taken on day 0 of AZD1222 vaccination. The clonotype originates from an adult in good health. CDR3 nucleotides: TGTGCCAGCAGTGAACAGGGGGGCTACGAGCAGTACTTC. Translated: CASSEQGGYEQYF.